This record looks at one T cell receptor (beta chain) sequence and its context. This specimen belongs to a study of shared clonotypes between healthy human individuals. V lost 6 bases, J lost 1 base, and 9 bases lay in between. The germline gives CDR1 MNHEY, CDR2 SVGAGI. The CDR3 is made up of 13 amino acids. Repertoires were generated with immunoSEQ multiplex PCR, while TCRdb's copy carries only in-frame clones and drops some. This table has more than 2,000,000 clones, 85% to 95% appearing once. This sequence joins TRBV6-5 and TRBJ1-1; D not resolved. Sequencing was done on a sample of naive CD4+ T cells from PBMCs. Subset of the sample: CD45RA+ positively selected. The source of this sequence is a man between 18 and 35 years old in good health. Some clones in this sample may be carry-over from other donors' samples. CDR3 sequence: CASSPLENTEAFF. CDR3 DNA: TGTGCCAGCAGCCCCTTGGAGAACACTGAAGCTTTCTTT.